Listed below are T cell receptor beta chains from one sample, sequenced in a study of T cell repertoires in cytomegalovirus infection. In TCRdb, the reads were re-called with MiXCR into one record per CDR3 protein. The sample has hundreds of thousands of distinct CDR3 sequences, almost 30% seen once. These TCRs' antigens remain unknown. The sample here was cultured PBMCs, taken from culture after CMV antigen stimulation. The receptors originated from a human donor in good health (CMV status not recorded). Some clones in this sample may be carry-over from other donors' samples. Both conserved end residues are part of each CDR3. D genes are given only for firm matches. Not all rows give a size; the values are once, few, many and, for expanded clones, a class.

CDR3: CASSYRAVNTEAFF
DNA: TGTGCCAGCAGCTACAGGGCTGTGAACACTGAAGCTTTCTTT
J: TRBJ1-1
size: NA
D: NA
V: TRBV12-3/TRBV12-4

CDR3: CAISEGTGKEKLFF
DNA: TGTGCCATCAGTGAGGGGACAGGGAAAGAAAAACTGTTTTTT
J: TRBJ1-4
size: NA
D: TRBD1
V: TRBV10-3

CDR3: CASSLWDRDQHSGANVLTF
DNA: TGTGCCAGCAGCTTATGGGACAGGGACCAACACTCTGGGGCCAACGTCCTGACTTTC
J: TRBJ2-6
size: NA
D: TRBD1
V: TRBV11-2

CDR3: CVTSGQGSHEQYF
DNA: TGTGTGACGTCGGGACAGGGGTCCCACGAGCAGTACTTC
J: TRBJ2-7
size: NA
D: TRBD1
V: TRBV27

CDR3: CASSISIAGAETQYF
DNA: TGTGCCAGCAGCATCAGTATAGCGGGGGCAGAGACCCAGTACTTC
J: TRBJ2-5
size: NA
D: TRBD2
V: TRBV5-4

CDR3: CASSTSGRVGELFF
DNA: TGTGCCAGCAGCACCTCAGGCCGGGTCGGGGAGCTGTTTTTT
J: TRBJ2-2
size: few
D: NA
V: TRBV7-2

CDR3: CASSPGITNEKLFF
DNA: TGTGCCAGCAGCCCGGGGATAACTAATGAAAAACTGTTTTTT
J: TRBJ1-4
size: NA
D: NA
V: TRBV11-2

CDR3: CASITPAPDRPEAFF
DNA: TGTGCCAGCATAACCCCTGCGCCGGATCGACCCGAAGCTTTCTTT
J: TRBJ1-1
size: NA
D: NA
V: TRBV28

CDR3: CASSLAGGNYNEQFF
DNA: TGTGCCAGCAGCTTAGCGGGGGGCAACTACAATGAGCAGTTCTTC
J: TRBJ2-1
size: NA
D: NA
V: TRBV7-6

CDR3: CASSTGGSYNEQFF
DNA: TGTGCCAGCAGTACAGGGGGTTCGTACAATGAGCAGTTCTTC
J: TRBJ2-1
size: many
D: TRBD1
V: TRBV7-2

CDR3: CSARPGQVTGELFF
DNA: TGCAGTGCTAGACCGGGACAAGTAACCGGGGAGCTGTTTTTT
J: TRBJ2-2
size: few
D: NA
V: TRBV20-1

CDR3: CASSPWDTKSEQYF
DNA: TGTGCCAGCTCACCATGGGATACTAAGTCCGAGCAGTACTTC
J: TRBJ2-7
size: few
D: NA
V: TRBV18

CDR3: CASSPQGTGGWRNSPLHF
DNA: TGTGCCAGCAGCCCACAGGGGACAGGGGGCTGGCGTAATTCACCCCTCCACTTT
J: TRBJ1-6
size: many
D: TRBD1
V: TRBV11-2

CDR3: CASSLNSANTGELFF
DNA: TGTGCCAGCAGCTTAAACAGCGCGAACACCGGGGAGCTGTTTTTT
J: TRBJ2-2
size: NA
D: NA
V: TRBV7-9

CDR3: CSASDRTRGNTIYF
DNA: TGCAGTGCCTCCGATCGGACGAGAGGAAACACCATATATTTT
J: TRBJ1-3
size: few
D: NA
V: TRBV20-1